Many counts were recorded for the clone carrying this T cell receptor beta chain. This specimen comes from a study of blood T cells in healthy people across ages. V dropped 11 bases and J dropped 5; count of bases not matched to a gene: 8. This CDR3 comprises 12 residues. CDR1 is MNHNS and CDR2 is SASEGT in the germline V gene. A J-beta primer mix and a sample-barcoded 5' primer were used in a second PCR of about 6 to 12 cycles. No fewer than 3 million CDR3-containing paired-end reads came from each sample. TCRdb recomputed calls from the 5' RACE reads with MiXCR, one row per CDR3 protein. The table lists approximately 810,000 distinct CDR3 sequences, roughly 35% of them singletons.

Sequencing was done on a sample of blood. V is TRBV6-1 and J is TRBJ2-5; 7 bases are shared with TRBD1. The TCR originated in a young man in good health. DNA for the CDR3: TGTGCCGGAAAGACAGGGCTGGAGACCCAGTACTTC. Protein product: CAGKTGLETQYF.